This note documents a single T cell receptor beta chain sequence. Its recognized antigen is unknown. No much larger clone is present one base from it, and per-base qualities are unavailable. These data belong to a study of OX40 agonist ivuxolimab in advanced cancers. For context, the study as a whole: Ivuxolimab was a fully human IgG2 agonistic monoclonal antibody targeting the costimulatory receptor OX40 (CD134). Patients were allowed to have had prior anti-PD-1, anti-PD-L1 or anti-CTLA-4 therapy, and approximately 40% of the dose-escalation patients had previously received checkpoint inhibitors. In the dose-escalation cohort, 75% to 90% of patients were male, and the mean age was 60 years with a range of roughly 20 to 79. Partial responses occurred in three dose-escalation patients, of whom one had hepatocellular carcinoma and two had cutaneous melanoma. The paper covers the monotherapy dose-escalation part of the phase I ivuxolimab trial, which included N of about 56 patients. Intravenous ivuxolimab was administered to patients every 2 weeks at six dose levels: 0.01, 0.1, 0.3, 1.5, 3 and 10 mg/kg. Of the approximately 54 dose-escalation patients, hepatocellular carcinoma was present in about 19, melanoma in some 15, renal cell carcinoma in 9 and head and neck cancer in 9. Peripheral TCRbeta sequencing was intended to test whether TCR sequence diversity was altered and clonal T-cell expansion was caused by ivuxolimab.

Patients with autoimmune disease history or receiving systemic immunosuppression were excluded from the trial. In every dose cohort, peripheral blood was drawn for TCR sequencing at baseline, cycle 4 day 1, and cycle 7 day 1. The samples were drawn from a first-in-human, open-label, multicenter phase I dose-escalation trial of ivuxolimab. Adults with locally advanced or metastatic head and neck squamous cell, hepatocellular, melanoma or renal cell carcinoma were enrolled in the trial. Before TCR sequencing, CD4+ T cells and CD8+ T cells were sorted from peripheral blood as separate populations. Genomic DNA was extracted from sorted cells for sequencing of the TCRbeta CDR3 region. TCRbeta CDR3 regions were sequenced using the immunoSEQ Assay. In its TCRdb copy, this immuneACCESS table keeps in-frame sequences only and misses some clones. Where compared with another copy, unresolved V genes explain less than half of these, and the others have no known cause. The sample includes roughly 63,000 clones, with about 88% observed a single time. Approximately 1.1% of the sample comes from the top ten.

The CDR3 numbers 11 residues from cysteine through phenylalanine. CDR3 DNA only is kept here, 33 bases in frame from base 1. V and J are truncated by 4 bases and 7 bases respectively, leaving an intervening sequence of 7 bases. CDR1 and CDR2 are drawn from the germline V gene: SGHDN, FVKESK. Overall results and qualifications from the work: In the 0.1-3.0 mg/kg groups, partial responders had among the lowest normalized peripheral clonal expansion, particularly in CD8+ T cells. After ivuxolimab, CD8+ T cells had more expanded clones than CD4+ T cells on average. At doses from 0.1 to 3.0 mg/kg, clonal expansion was seen in both CD4+ and CD8+ blood T cells between baseline and week 6. The antigen specificity of the peripheral T cells that underwent clonal expansion was not determined. Low levels of normalized T-cell clonal expansion were also shown by some nonresponding patients.

The receptor chain draws on TRBV14 and TRBJ1-1; the D region possibly corresponds to TRBD1 (5 bases align). The sequence was obtained from an adult with an advanced solid tumor such as melanoma, head and neck, liver or kidney cancer. Sequenced material: CD4+ or CD8+ T cells sorted from blood, taken in a trial of the OX40 agonist ivuxolimab. The bases are TGTGCCAGCAGCCGGGGCATTGAAGCTTTCTTT. Its translation reads: CASSRGIEAFF.